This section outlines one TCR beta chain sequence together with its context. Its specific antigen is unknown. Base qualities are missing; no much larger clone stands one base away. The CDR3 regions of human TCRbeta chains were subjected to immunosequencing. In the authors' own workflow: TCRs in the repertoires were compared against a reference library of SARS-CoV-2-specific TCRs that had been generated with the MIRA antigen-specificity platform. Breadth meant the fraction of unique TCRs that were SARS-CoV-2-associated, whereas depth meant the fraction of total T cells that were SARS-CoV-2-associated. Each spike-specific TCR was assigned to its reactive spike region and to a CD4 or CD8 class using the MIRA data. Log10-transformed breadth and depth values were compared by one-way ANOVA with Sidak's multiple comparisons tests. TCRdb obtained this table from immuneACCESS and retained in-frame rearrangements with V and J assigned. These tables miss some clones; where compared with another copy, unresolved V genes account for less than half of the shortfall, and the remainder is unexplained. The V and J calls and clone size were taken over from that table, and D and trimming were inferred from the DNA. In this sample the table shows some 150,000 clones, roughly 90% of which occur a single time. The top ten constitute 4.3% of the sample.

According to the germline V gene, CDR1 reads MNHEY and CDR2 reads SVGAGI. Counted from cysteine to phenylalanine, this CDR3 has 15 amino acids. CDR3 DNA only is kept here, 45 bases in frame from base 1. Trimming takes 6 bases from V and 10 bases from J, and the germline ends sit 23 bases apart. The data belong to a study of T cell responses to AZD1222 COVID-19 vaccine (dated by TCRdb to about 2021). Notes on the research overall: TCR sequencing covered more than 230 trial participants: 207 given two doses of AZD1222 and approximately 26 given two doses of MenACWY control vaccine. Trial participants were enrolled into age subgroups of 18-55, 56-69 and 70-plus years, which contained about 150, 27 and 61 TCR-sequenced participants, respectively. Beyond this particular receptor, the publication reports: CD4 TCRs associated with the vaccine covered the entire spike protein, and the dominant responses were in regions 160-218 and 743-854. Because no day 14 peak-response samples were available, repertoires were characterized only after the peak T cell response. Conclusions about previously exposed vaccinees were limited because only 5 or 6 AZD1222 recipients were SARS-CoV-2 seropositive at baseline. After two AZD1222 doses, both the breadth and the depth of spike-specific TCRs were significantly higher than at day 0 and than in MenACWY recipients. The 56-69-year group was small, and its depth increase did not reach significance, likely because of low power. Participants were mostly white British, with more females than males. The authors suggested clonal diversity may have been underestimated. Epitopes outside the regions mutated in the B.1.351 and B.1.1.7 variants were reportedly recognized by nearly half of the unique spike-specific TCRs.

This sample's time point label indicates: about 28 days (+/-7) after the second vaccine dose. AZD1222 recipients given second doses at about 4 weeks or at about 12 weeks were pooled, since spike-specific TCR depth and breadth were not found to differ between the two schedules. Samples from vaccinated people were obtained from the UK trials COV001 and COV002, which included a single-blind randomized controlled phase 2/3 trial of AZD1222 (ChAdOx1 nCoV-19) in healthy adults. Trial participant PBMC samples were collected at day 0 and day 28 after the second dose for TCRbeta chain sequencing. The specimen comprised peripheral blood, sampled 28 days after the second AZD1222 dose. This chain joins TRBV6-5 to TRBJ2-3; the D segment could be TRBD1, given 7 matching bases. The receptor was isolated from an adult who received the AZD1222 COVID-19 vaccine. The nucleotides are TGTGCCAGCAGATCTACTGGAGGGGACAGTGTTGCGCAGTATTTT. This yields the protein CASRSTGGDSVAQYF.